Listed below are T cell receptor beta chains from one sample, sequenced in a study of blood T cells in healthy people across ages. TCRdb fed the 5' RACE reads into MiXCR, producing one record per CDR3 protein. The data hold approximately 1,700,000 distinct CDR3 sequences, with about two fifths observed a single time. The source material was blood. Receptor source: a human donor in good health. Both conserved end residues are trimmed from each CDR3. D genes are given only for firm matches.

D: TRBD1
length: 12
V: TRBV6-2/TRBV6-3
CDR3: ASSYSWTGNEQF

D: -
length: 10
V: TRBV11-1
CDR3: ASNRGLGEQY

D: TRBD1
length: 12
V: TRBV7-2
CDR3: ASSLYGQGLGQY

D: -
length: 14
V: TRBV6-2/TRBV6-3
CDR3: ASSPRKTGYNQPQH

D: -
length: 13
V: TRBV7-2
CDR3: ASTLWGGPSNEQF

D: TRBD1
length: 13
V: TRBV7-9
CDR3: ASSQGTVSTYEQY

D: -
length: 13
V: TRBV12-3/TRBV12-4
CDR3: ASSDPGLGIYEQY

D: TRBD2
length: 14
V: TRBV4-3
CDR3: ASSQTTSGGKGELF

D: -
length: 12
V: TRBV20-1
CDR3: SAIHTGASYEQY

D: -
length: 12
V: TRBV28
CDR3: ASSLSGKAYEQY

D: TRBD1
length: 13
V: TRBV4-3
CDR3: ASSQVSGGDSPLH

D: -
length: 14
V: TRBV5-1
CDR3: ASKGDRTFVYNEQF

D: TRBD2
length: 12
V: TRBV29-1
CDR3: SVAGSGESYEQY

D: -
length: 14
V: TRBV6-5
CDR3: ASSLTWDTANYDYT

D: -
length: 10
V: TRBV11-3
CDR3: ASSLPPREQF

D: -
length: 14
V: TRBV7-2
CDR3: ASSVIGGRGTDTQY

D: -
length: 11
V: TRBV6-6
CDR3: ASGPDGFYGYT

D: TRBD1
length: 18
V: TRBV15
CDR3: ATSREPSYLETGANQPQH

D: -
length: 11
V: TRBV9
CDR3: ASSVGRTGERF

D: TRBD2
length: 14
V: TRBV11-1
CDR3: ASSLGTSGAPDTQY

D: TRBD1
length: 11
V: TRBV14
CDR3: ASGGTESDTQY

D: -
length: 11
V: TRBV5-6
CDR3: ASSLGRRNGYT

D: TRBD1
length: 12
V: TRBV29-1
CDR3: SAAGQGAYNEQF

D: -
length: 14
V: TRBV7-2
CDR3: ASSLSGGTGGDTQY

D: -
length: 12
V: TRBV12-3/TRBV12-4
CDR3: ASSPRGNGDEQY

D: -
length: 13
V: TRBV28
CDR3: ASTLPGTMNEKLF

D: -
length: 12
V: TRBV4-2
CDR3: ASSQDRGREKLF

D: TRBD1
length: 12
V: TRBV27
CDR3: ASRRTGSDRPQH

D: TRBD1
length: 13
V: TRBV20-1
CDR3: SARSRQGINYEQY

D: -
length: 9
V: TRBV2
CDR3: ASYGGDEQF

D: TRBD1
length: 12
V: TRBV12-3/TRBV12-4
CDR3: ASKGDRINYGYT

D: -
length: 14
V: TRBV12-3/TRBV12-4
CDR3: ASRNEGLQNTGELF

D: TRBD1
length: 15
V: TRBV9
CDR3: ASSFRDRGRRSDTQY

D: -
length: 13
V: TRBV24-1
CDR3: ATSDSGGPWDGYT

D: -
length: 12
V: TRBV20-1
CDR3: SADFRVAPNIQY

D: -
length: 13
V: TRBV3-1
CDR3: ASSQEGAHGNIQY

D: TRBD2
length: 11
V: TRBV6-2/TRBV6-3
CDR3: ASRSGGNYEQY

D: TRBD1
length: 12
V: TRBV27
CDR3: ASMGTGLMDEQY